The 24 T cell receptor beta chains given below trace back to one sample, sequenced in a study of T-cell memory formation after mild COVID-19. A single record per CDR3 protein comes from TCRdb applying MiXCR to the 5' RACE reads. The sample has more than 150,000 distinct CDR3 sequences, approximately 18% seen once. Specimen: PBMCs or a T cell subset sorted from them (not recorded which). The receptor source for this set is a man younger than 35 who had mild COVID-19 (a few samples of this study predate the infection). Cell type and time point are not known.

There are a few counts of this clonotype. This sequence joins TRBV28 and TRBJ2-7, with TRBD2 identical over 10 bases. After removal of 6 bases from V and 9 bases from J, the junction contained 11 bases not matched to a gene. The CDR3 covers 14 residues. Germline V gene data show CDR1 as MDHEN and CDR2 as SYDVKM. Here the CDR3 DNA reads TGTGCCAGCAGCTCTAGCGGGGGCCTCCCCCGGCAGTACGTC. Translation gives CASSSSGGLPRQYV.

This clonotype was observed a handful of times. The chain couples TRBV7-9 to TRBJ1-1; possible D gene TRBD1, 6 bases. The germline CDR1 and CDR2 sequences are SEHNR and FQNEAQ (reference sequence). This CDR3 is 15 amino acids long. Trimming left V 5 bases short and J 1 base short, with 14 bases between. The chain's CDR3 is CASSTHGGRNTEAFF. The CDR3 DNA sequence: TGTGCCAGCAGCACACACGGGGGCCGGAACACTGAAGCTTTCTTT.

This clonotype has just a few counts. The V gene is TRBV12-3 or TRBV12-4, the J gene TRBJ1-3; D call uncertain. The CDR3 runs to 14 residues. The germline V and J ends were trimmed by 3 bases and 1 base, with 7 bases remaining between them. The CDR3 spells CASSFTASGNTIYF. In DNA form, the CDR3 reads TGTGCCAGCAGTTTCACGGCATCTGGAAACACCATATATTTT.

The CDR3 sequence: CASSNRGSGNTIYF. The CDR3 bases are TGTGCCAGCAGCAACAGGGGGTCAGGAAACACCATATATTTT. V and J are TRBV7-6 and TRBJ1-3, with TRBD1 matching 8 bases. Trimming removed 5 bases from V and 4 bases from J; junction bases left unmatched: 4. This CDR3 spans 14 amino acids. In germline, CDR1 is SGHVS, CDR2 FNYEAQ.

This clonotype was seen only a few times. This chain uses TRBV7-2 with TRBJ2-3, with 9 bases matching TRBD2. V lost 5 bases, J lost 1 base, and 4 bases stayed unmatched. The CDR3 is 15 residues long. CDR1 and CDR2 (germline): SGHTA, FQGNSA. CDR3 DNA sequence: TGTGCCAGCAGCCAGTCTAGCGGGGGCACAGATACGCAGTATTTT. As protein: CASSQSSGGTDTQYF. Drawing the rest from reference TRBV7-2 and TRBJ2-3, the complete variable domain is GAGVSQSPSNKVTEKGKDVELRCDPISGHTALYWYRQSLGQGLEFLIYFQGNSAPDKSGLPSDRFSAERTGGSVSTLTIQRTQQEDSAVYLCASSQSSGGTDTQYFGPGTRLTVL.

This sequence joins TRBV9 and TRBJ1-6; 7 positions agree with TRBD1. Trimming at V came to 2 bases and at J to 11 bases, leaving 10 bases not matched to a gene. Germline values: CDR1 SGDLS, CDR2 YYNGEE. The CDR3 totals 15 residues. The CDR3 DNA follows: TGTGCCAGCAGCGTGCAGGGGGGATTAGATGCACCCCTCCACTTT. Its translation is CASSVQGGLDAPLHF.

The sample holds a few counts of this clonotype. The genes are TRBV18 and TRBJ2-3; no definite D call. V was pared by 1 base and J by 2 bases, with 10 bases between. There are 15 residues in the CDR3. Per the germline V gene, CDR1 is KGHSH and CDR2 is LQKENI. The CDR3 sequence is CASSPQSTDTDTQYF. The CDR3 coding sequence is TGTGCCAGCTCACCACAATCGACGGACACAGATACGCAGTATTTT. The complete variable domain, with remaining parts taken from reference TRBV18 and TRBJ2-3, reads NAGVMQNPRHLVRRRGQEARLRCSPMKGHSHVYWYRQLPEEGLKFMVYLQKENIIDESGMPKERFSAEFPKEGPSILRIQQVVRGDSAAYFCASSPQSTDTDTQYFGPGTRLTVL.

A few counts support this clonotype. The genes are TRBV29-1 and TRBJ2-5; possible D gene TRBD2, 6 bases. The germline CDR1 and CDR2 sequences are SQVTM and ANQGSEA. This CDR3 spans 13 amino acids. V lost 5 bases and J 1 base, leaving 11 bases between the germline ends. CDR3 in DNA: TGCAGCGTTAACATGGGAGGCCAAGAGACCCAGTACTTC. Translated, it gives CSVNMGGQETQYF.

The V and J genes are TRBV6-5 and TRBJ2-5; D gene ambiguous. The CDR3 has 14 amino acids. Germline V gene lookup returns CDR1 MNHEY and CDR2 SVGAGI. V was cut by 0 bases and J by 4 bases, with 9 bases left in between. CDR3 region: CASSYSTGLETQYF. CDR3 nucleotide sequence: TGTGCCAGCAGTTACTCGACTGGCCTAGAGACCCAGTACTTC.

This clonotype was detected only a few times. This chain joins TRBV13 and TRBJ2-3, with 10 bases identical to TRBD2. The germline CDR1 and CDR2 sequences are PRHDT and FYEKMQ (reference sequence). The CDR3 runs to 17 residues. Trimming at V came to 0 bases and at J to 4 bases, leaving 7 bases not matched to a gene. CDR3 bases: TGTGCCAGCAGCTTAGGCCTCGGACTAGCGGCGTCAGATACGCAGTATTTT. Its protein is CASSLGLGLAASDTQYF.

The J gene is TRBJ2-3, the V gene TRBV7-2; D is unclear. This CDR3 spans 13 amino acids. V lost 8 bases, J lost 2 bases, and 11 bases lay in between. CDR1 is SGHTA and CDR2 is FQGNSA in the germline V gene. DNA for the CDR3: TGTGCCAGCGGCCAAGAAAACACAGATACGCAGTATTTT. Protein: CASGQENTDTQYF.

This clonotype was seen only a few times. V usage is TRBV10-3 and J usage is TRBJ2-3, with D perhaps TRBD2 (5 bases). The CDR3 consists of 15 residues. Germline V lookup: CDR1 ENHRY, CDR2 SYGVKD. V lost 5 bases and J lost 1, with 13 bases in between. CDR3 coding DNA: TGTGCCATCAGTCGAGGGATTCGGGGCACAGATACGCAGTATTTT. This translates into CAISRGIRGTDTQYF.

This clonotype was found a few times. The V gene is TRBV7-9, the J gene TRBJ1-1; possible D gene TRBD1, 6 bases. Between the trimmed V and J ends, which lost 5 bases and 4 bases, there was a span of 11 bases. CDR1 and CDR2 (germline): SEHNR, FQNEAQ (reference sequence). The CDR3 has 13 residues. The DNA of the CDR3 is TGTGCCAGCAGCCCTCCGGGGGCCACTGAAGCTTTCTTT. Protein sequence: CASSPPGATEAFF.

The rearrangement uses TRBV4-2 and TRBJ2-7, with D unclear. Trimming took 0 bases from V and 3 from J, leaving 9 bases between them. The CDR3 consists of 14 residues. CDR1 and CDR2 (germline): LGHNA, YNFKEQ. The CDR3 loop reads CASSQDLWVYEQYF. The CDR3 bases are TGTGCCAGCAGCCAAGATTTATGGGTCTACGAGCAGTACTTC.

The rearrangement links TRBV5-1 to TRBJ1-5, with a weak D call TRBD1 (5 bases). Between the trimmed V and J ends, which lost 0 bases and 3 bases, there was a span of 13 bases. The CDR3 covers 16 residues. Germline V gene sequence: CDR1 SGHRS, CDR2 YFSETQ. CDR3 sequence (DNA): TGCGCCAGCAGCTTGGGTATCGGGGGGTACAATCAGCCCCAGCATTTT. The encoded protein is CASSLGIGGYNQPQHF. Combining the CDR3 with reference TRBV5-1 and TRBJ1-5 gives the whole variable domain KAGVTQTPRYLIKTRGQQVTLSCSPISGHRSVSWYQQTPGQGLQFLFEYFSETQRNKGNFPGRFSGRQFSNSRSEMNVSTLELGDSALYLCASSLGIGGYNQPQHFGDGTRLSIL.

The rearrangement joins TRBV6-5 to TRBJ1-2; D is uncertain. The germline CDR1 and CDR2 sequences are MNHEY and SVGAGI. Trimming took 6 bases from V and 4 from J, leaving 9 bases between them. There are 12 residues in the CDR3. CDR3 coding DNA: TGTGCCAGCAGCCCGGAAGGCTATGGCTACACCTTC. Translating gives CASSPEGYGYTF.

The V gene is TRBV5-1, the J gene TRBJ2-1, with 8 bases matching TRBD1. The germline CDR1 and CDR2 sequences are SGHRS and YFSETQ. With V trimmed by 1 base and J by 4 bases, 4 bases remained unmatched. The CDR3 has 15 amino acids. The CDR3 sequence is CASSLLQGEYNEQFF. Written as DNA, the CDR3 is TGCGCCAGCAGCTTGTTACAGGGGGAGTACAATGAGCAGTTCTTC.

This clonotype was observed a handful of times. The chain uses TRBV29-1 and TRBJ2-7; 11 bases fit TRBD2. Trimming removed 6 bases from V and 7 bases from J; junction bases left unmatched: 11. Germline CDR1 is SQVTM and CDR2 is ANQGSEA. The CDR3 contains 14 residues. CDR3 loop: CSVAQLAGASEQYF. The CDR3, as DNA: TGCAGCGTCGCTCAACTAGCGGGGGCCAGTGAGCAGTACTTC.

The chain uses TRBV18 and TRBJ2-1, with a tentative D call TRBD1 (6 bases). This CDR3 has 16 amino acids. Deletions cut 6 bases from V and 1 base from J, with 16 bases between. Germline V gene sequence: CDR1 KGHSH, CDR2 LQKENI. CDR3 DNA sequence: TGTGCCAGCTCGCTGGCAGGACAGCCGTCCTACAATGAGCAGTTCTTC. It specifies CASSLAGQPSYNEQFF. The complete variable domain, with remaining parts taken from reference TRBV18 and TRBJ2-1, reads NAGVMQNPRHLVRRRGQEARLRCSPMKGHSHVYWYRQLPEEGLKFMVYLQKENIIDESGMPKERFSAEFPKEGPSILRIQQVVRGDSAAYFCASSLAGQPSYNEQFFGPGTRLTVL.

This clonotype was observed a few times. V is TRBV7-8 and J is TRBJ2-1; 11 nucleotides match TRBD1. Trimming cost V 5 bases and J 6 bases; bases outside gene matches: 6. This CDR3 is 15 amino acids long. Per germline, CDR1 SGHVS and CDR2 FQNEAQ. Written as DNA, the CDR3 is TGTGCCAGCAGCCCGAGGACAGGGGGCATCAATGAGCAGTTCTTC. Protein sequence: CASSPRTGGINEQFF.

This chain connects TRBV29-1 to TRBJ1-2, with TRBD1 matching over 7 bases. This CDR3 is built from 13 residues. Germline V gene lookup returns CDR1 SQVTM and CDR2 ANQGSEA. The ends lost 6 bases at V and 0 bases at J; junction bases unmatched: 4. The CDR3 reads CSVRDSPNYGYTF. CDR3 coding DNA: TGCAGCGTGAGGGACAGCCCTAACTATGGCTACACCTTC.

CDR3 sequence reads: CASRGQGSNSPLHF. Here the CDR3 DNA reads TGTGCCAGCCGAGGACAGGGGTCCAATTCACCCCTCCACTTT. The rearrangement links TRBV11-2 to TRBJ1-6; 9 nucleotides align to TRBD1. Per the germline V gene, CDR1 is SGHAT and CDR2 is FQNNGV. Unmatched junction bases numbered 6, after V lost 8 bases and J lost 7 bases. This CDR3 is built from 14 residues.

This clonotype turned up a few times. The genes are TRBV6-2 or TRBV6-3 and TRBJ1-5; 7 positions match TRBD1. The CDR3 contains 18 residues. Germline CDR1 and CDR2: MNHEY and SVGEGT. Trimming cost V 2 bases and J 4 bases; bases outside gene matches: 14. Here the CDR3 reads CASSYGSGQATLNQPQHF. CDR3 in DNA: TGTGCCAGCAGTTACGGATCCGGACAGGCGACCCTAAATCAGCCCCAGCATTTT.

This clonotype was seen ten or more times. The rearrangement uses TRBV29-1 and TRBJ1-6; no firm D call. Germline CDR1 is SQVTM and CDR2 is ANQGSEA. The CDR3 totals 13 residues. V was cut by 1 base and J by 7 bases, with 8 bases left in between. The CDR3 nucleotides are TGCAGCGTTGAAGTCCGATCCAATTCACCCCTCCACTTT. Its translation is CSVEVRSNSPLHF.